A selection of T cell receptor beta chains follows, all from one sample in a study of control samples from healthy donors and cancer patients. Data came from immunoSEQ multiplex PCR; TCRdb stores just in-frame clones and leaves some out. Of over 150,000 clones listed, 90% were seen once; the top ten hold just over 1.4%. Sequenced sample: blood. The receptors were gathered from a woman aged 50 to 60 in good health. The CDR3 runs from the conserved cysteine through the conserved F or W. D genes are given only for firm matches. Size is stated for part of the rows, as once, few or many counts, or as a class when the clone is expanded.

TRBJ2-3	TRBV28	.	.	CASSLIGKGVDTQYF	TGTGCCAGCAGTTTAATCGGAAAGGGGGTAGATACGCAGTATTTT
TRBJ2-5	TRBV4-3	few	.	CASSQDLSPQMETQYF	TGCGCCAGCAGCCAAGATCTAAGCCCGCAGATGGAGACCCAGTACTTC
TRBJ2-5	TRBV6-5	.	.	CASNTGSRKETQYF	TGTGCCAGCAACACAGGGAGTCGAAAGGAGACCCAGTACTTC
TRBJ2-1	TRBV4-3	.	TRBD2	CASSQGFSRWREVYEQFF	TGCGCCAGCAGCCAAGGCTTCTCTAGGTGGCGGGAGGTTTACGAGCAGTTCTTC
TRBJ2-7	TRBV6-2/TRBV6-3	once	TRBD2	CASSPLAGSYEQYF	TGTGCCAGCAGTCCCCTAGCGGGGTCCTACGAGCAGTACTTC
TRBJ1-3	TRBV9	.	TRBD1	CASSEDRASGNTIYF	TGTGCCAGCAGCGAGGACAGGGCGTCTGGAAACACCATATATTTT
TRBJ2-7	TRBV5-4	.	.	CASSLGEARIYEQYF	TGTGCCAGCAGCCTCGGGGAGGCGCGTATCTACGAGCAGTACTTC
TRBJ2-5	TRBV19	.	.	CASSIVREETQYF	TGTGCCAGTAGTATAGTCAGAGAAGAGACCCAGTACTTC
TRBJ2-1	TRBV4-1	.	TRBD1	CASSQESIGTGSYNEQFF	TGCGCCAGCAGCCAAGAGAGTATCGGGACAGGGTCCTACAATGAGCAGTTCTTC
TRBJ2-6	TRBV9	.	.	CASSVAPAARVSGANVLTF	TGTGCCAGCAGCGTAGCCCCGGCGGCCCGGGTCTCTGGGGCCAACGTCCTGACTTTC
TRBJ1-2	TRBV30	.	TRBD1	CAWSGGTANYGYTF	TGTGCCTGGAGTGGTGGGACAGCTAACTATGGCTACACCTTC
TRBJ2-2	TRBV14	.	.	CLRGDDTGELFF	TGCTTGAGGGGAGATGACACCGGGGAGCTGTTTTTT
TRBJ2-1	TRBV3-1/TRBV3-2	.	.	CASSQGYAPEQFF	TGTGCCAGCAGCCAAGGTTACGCCCCCGAGCAGTTCTTC
TRBJ2-7	TRBV9	.	.	CASRRTPDSDEQYF	TGTGCCAGCAGGCGGACCCCCGATTCCGACGAGCAGTACTTC
TRBJ1-2	TRBV5-1	once	.	CASSFNTGTSNGYTF	TGCGCCAGCAGCTTCAACACCGGGACAAGTAATGGCTACACCTTC
TRBJ2-3	TRBV28	.	.	CASSLISKNTDTQYF	TGTGCCAGCAGTTTAATCAGCAAAAACACAGATACGCAGTATTTT
TRBJ2-3	TRBV7-6	.	TRBD2	CASSLFPRTSGVPSTDTQYF	TGTGCCAGCAGCTTATTCCCCAGGACTAGCGGAGTTCCTAGCACAGATACGCAGTATTTT
TRBJ2-6	TRBV15	.	.	CATSRDNSGANVLTF	TGTGCCACCAGCAGAGACAACTCTGGGGCCAACGTCCTGACTTTC
TRBJ2-3	TRBV5-4	.	TRBD2	CASSLVGGGPQDTQYF	TGTGCCAGCAGCTTGGTGGGCGGGGGGCCTCAAGATACGCAGTATTTT
TRBJ2-5	TRBV5-6	.	.	CASSLATGSLETQYF	TGTGCCAGCAGCTTGGCCACCGGGAGTCTGGAGACCCAGTACTTC
TRBJ1-3	TRBV4-2	once	.	CASSDIGDPGNTIYF	TGTGCCAGCAGCGACATCGGGGACCCTGGAAACACCATATATTTT
TRBJ1-4	TRBV6-1	.	.	CASSEGQLINEKLFF	TGTGCCAGCAGTGAAGGTCAACTGATTAATGAAAAACTGTTTTTT
TRBJ2-6	TRBV5-6	.	.	CASSHGSTGSSGANVLTF	TGTGCCAGCAGCCATGGGTCAACAGGGTCCTCTGGGGCCAACGTCCTGACTTTC